This TCR beta chain was captured by sequencing in a study of low-dose radiotherapy and immunotherapy resistance in tumors. At the level of the study: The study delivered 0.5 Gy per fraction every 2 weeks to Cohort 1, totaling 6.5 Gy. It was 1 Gy per fraction every two weeks that Cohort 2 received, adding up to 13 Gy over 26 weeks.

The time point was: after trial treatment. Described treatment: LDRT plus nivolumab, ipilimumab, low-dose cyclophosphamide and aspirin (RACIN trial). Treatment combined nivolumab, ipilimumab, aspirin, low-dose cyclophosphamide and low-dose radiotherapy in a dose-escalation trial. As a condition of eligibility, patients had advanced solid tumors lacking tumor-infiltrating lymphocytes. Priming of first-strand cDNA relied on TRAV- and TRBV-specific primers (covering alpha and beta chains). TCRs were amplified for roughly 20 PCR cycles with a constant-region primer and V-primer adapter. In TCRdb, the reads were re-called with MiXCR into one record per CDR3 protein. Counted here are around 58,000 distinct CDR3 sequences, about 25% occurring once; the ten biggest clones make up under 7%. This clonotype was observed at least ten times. Germline values: CDR1 SGHTA, CDR2 FQGNSA. The CDR3 covers 15 residues. The V gene lost 1 base and the J gene lost 6 bases, with 13 bases spanning the gap.

The material sequenced was PBMCs, taken after low-dose radiotherapy plus immunotherapy. The genes are TRBV7-2 and TRBJ2-1; D possibly corresponds to TRBD1 (6 bases). The receptor's source is a male donor with prostate cancer. The CDR3 spells CASSLGASRGNEQFF. CDR3 DNA sequence: TGTGCCAGCAGCTTAGGAGCTAGCAGGGGCAATGAGCAGTTCTTC.